This TCR beta chain stems from a study of shared clonotypes between healthy human individuals. A note on this clone: Its antigen is not known.

Broader study findings: Generally, naive subsets came out with larger estimated richness than memory subsets.

V lost 0 bases to trimming and J lost 0 bases, with 9 bases between them. Germline V gene lookup returns CDR1 SGDLS and CDR2 YYNGEE. The CDR3 has 16 residues. Recent acute infections and vaccinations were absent in the healthy HIV-negative adult donors. Sequencing used immunoSEQ multiplex PCR; TCRdb keeps in-frame clones, though not all of them. The sample has a few million clones, approximately 93% seen once. The V and J genes are TRBV9 and TRBJ1-4; D is unresolved. The sequence was obtained from a man aged 18 to 30 in good health. Some clones in this sample may be carry-over from other donors' samples. The source material was naive CD4+ T cells from PBMCs. Subset in this sample: CD45RA+ positively selected. The CDR3 here is CASSVGNRATNEKLFF. In DNA form, the CDR3 reads TGTGCCAGCAGCGTAGGAAACCGAGCAACTAATGAAAAACTGTTTTTT.